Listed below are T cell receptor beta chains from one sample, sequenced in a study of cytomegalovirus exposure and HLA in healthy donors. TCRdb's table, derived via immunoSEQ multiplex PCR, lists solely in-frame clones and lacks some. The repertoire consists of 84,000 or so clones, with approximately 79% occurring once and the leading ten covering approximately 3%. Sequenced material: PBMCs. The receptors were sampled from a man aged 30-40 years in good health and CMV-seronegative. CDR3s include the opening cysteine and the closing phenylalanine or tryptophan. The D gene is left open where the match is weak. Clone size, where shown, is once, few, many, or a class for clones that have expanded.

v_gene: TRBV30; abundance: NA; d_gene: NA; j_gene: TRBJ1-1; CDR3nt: TGTGCCTCGGGGGGAGTTGAAGCTTTCTTT; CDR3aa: CASGGVEAFF
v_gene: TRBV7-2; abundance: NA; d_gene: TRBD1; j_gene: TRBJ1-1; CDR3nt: TGTGCCAGCAGCTCCTACAGGGGGCTGGCTTTCTTT; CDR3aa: CASSSYRGLAFF
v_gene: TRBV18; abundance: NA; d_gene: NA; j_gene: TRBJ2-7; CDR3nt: TGTGCCAGCTCACCACGGCGGGGCTACGAGCAGTACTTC; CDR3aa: CASSPRRGYEQYF
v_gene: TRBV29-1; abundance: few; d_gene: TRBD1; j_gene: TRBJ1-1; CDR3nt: TGCAGCGTTGTGACAGGGGGCTTCGGTGAAGCTTTCTTT; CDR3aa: CSVVTGGFGEAFF
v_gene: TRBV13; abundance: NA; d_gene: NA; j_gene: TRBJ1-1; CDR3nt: TGTGCCAGCAGCTCCCTACTGAACACTGAAGCTTTCTTT; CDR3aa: CASSSLLNTEAFF
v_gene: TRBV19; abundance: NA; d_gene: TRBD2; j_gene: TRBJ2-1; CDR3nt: TGTGCCAGTAGTCGGGGAGGGACGAATGAGCAGTTCTTC; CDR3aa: CASSRGGTNEQFF
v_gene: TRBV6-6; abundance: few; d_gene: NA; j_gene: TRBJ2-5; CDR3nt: TGTGCCAGCCGACTCGGAGCCGAGACCCAGTACTTC; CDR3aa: CASRLGAETQYF
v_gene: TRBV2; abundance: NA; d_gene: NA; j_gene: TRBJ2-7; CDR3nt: TGTGCCAGCAGTGAAACCAGGGGTCGACACGAGCAGTACTTC; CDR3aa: CASSETRGRHEQYF
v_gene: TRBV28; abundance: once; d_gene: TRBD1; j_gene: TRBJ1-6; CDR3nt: TGTGCCAGCAGACCCGGACAGGGGGCGTACTATAATTCACCCCTCCACTTT; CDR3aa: CASRPGQGAYYNSPLHF
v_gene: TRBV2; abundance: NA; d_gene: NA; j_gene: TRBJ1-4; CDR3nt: TGTGCCAGCAGTTCTCCCCGGAGGGAACTGTTTTTT; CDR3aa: CASSSPRRELFF
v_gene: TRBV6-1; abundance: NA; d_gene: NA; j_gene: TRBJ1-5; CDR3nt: TGTGCCAGCCACAGAGATAGCAATCAGCCCCAGCATTTT; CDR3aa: CASHRDSNQPQHF
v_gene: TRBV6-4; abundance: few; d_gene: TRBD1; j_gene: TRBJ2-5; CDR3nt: TGTGCCAGCAGTGCCGGGACAGGGGGCGCAGAGACCCAGTACTTC; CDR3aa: CASSAGTGGAETQYF
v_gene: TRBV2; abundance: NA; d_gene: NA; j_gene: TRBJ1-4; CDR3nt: TGTGCCAGCAGTGAATTCTTATACCCGGGGAAAAAACTGTTTTTT; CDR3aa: CASSEFLYPGKKLFF
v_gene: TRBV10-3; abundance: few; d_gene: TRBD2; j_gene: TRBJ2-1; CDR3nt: TGTGCCATCAGTGACTCCTTAGCGGGGGGGCGGGATGAGCAGTTCTTC; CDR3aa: CAISDSLAGGRDEQFF
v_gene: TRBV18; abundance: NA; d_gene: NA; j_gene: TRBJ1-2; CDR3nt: TGTGCCAGCTCACCACTTCCCGCCACCCCCCCGGACTATGGCTACACCTTC; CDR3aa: CASSPLPATPPDYGYTF
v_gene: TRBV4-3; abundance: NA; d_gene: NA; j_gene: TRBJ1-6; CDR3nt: TGCGCCAGCAGCCAAGTGTCACAGACAAATTCACCCCTCCACTTT; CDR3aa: CASSQVSQTNSPLHF
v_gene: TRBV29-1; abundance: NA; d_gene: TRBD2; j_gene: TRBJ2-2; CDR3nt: TGCAGCGTTGACCAGGGAGGGTCCGGGGAGCTGTTTTTT; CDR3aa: CSVDQGGSGELFF
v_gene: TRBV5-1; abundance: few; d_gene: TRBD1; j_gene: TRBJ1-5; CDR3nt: TGCGCCAGCAGCCTGATGGGACAGTCTAATCAGCCCCAGCATTTT; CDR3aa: CASSLMGQSNQPQHF
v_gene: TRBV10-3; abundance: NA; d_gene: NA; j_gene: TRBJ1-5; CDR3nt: TGTGCCATCAGGGCAGGGGAAGGACAGCCCCAGCATTTT; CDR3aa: CAIRAGEGQPQHF
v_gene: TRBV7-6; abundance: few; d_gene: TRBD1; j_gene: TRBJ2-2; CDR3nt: TGTGCCAGCAGCTTATATTCGGGACAGGGCTCGACCGGGGAGCTGTTTTTT; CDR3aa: CASSLYSGQGSTGELFF
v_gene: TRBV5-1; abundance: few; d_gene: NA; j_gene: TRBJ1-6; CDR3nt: TGCGCCAGCAGCTTGGAAGGGGGCTCCTATAATTCACCCCTCCACTTT; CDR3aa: CASSLEGGSYNSPLHF
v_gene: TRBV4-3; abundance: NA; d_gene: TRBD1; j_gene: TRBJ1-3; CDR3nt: TGCGCCAGCAGCGAGGGGACAGCCGGAAACACCATATATTTT; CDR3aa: CASSEGTAGNTIYF
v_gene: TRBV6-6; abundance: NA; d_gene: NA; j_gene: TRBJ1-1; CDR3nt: TGTGCCAGCAGTGTATCCGGGGAGAACACTGAAGCTTTCTTT; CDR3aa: CASSVSGENTEAFF
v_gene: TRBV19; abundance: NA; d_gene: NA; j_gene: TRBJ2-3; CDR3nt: TGTGCCAGTAGACCCTGGGGGGAGGAGGCAGATACGCAGTATTTT; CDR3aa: CASRPWGEEADTQYF
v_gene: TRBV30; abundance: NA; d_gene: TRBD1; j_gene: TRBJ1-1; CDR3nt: TGTGCCTGGAGTTTACCAGGGGGCCACACTGAAGCTTTCTTT; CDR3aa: CAWSLPGGHTEAFF
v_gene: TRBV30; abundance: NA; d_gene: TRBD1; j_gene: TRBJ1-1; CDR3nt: TGTGCCTGGAAGGGACAGTTGAACACTGAAGCTTTCTTT; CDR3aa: CAWKGQLNTEAFF
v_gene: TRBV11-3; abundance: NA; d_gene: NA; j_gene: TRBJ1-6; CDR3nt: TGTGCCAGCGGGAACAGGGTGCTCCACTTT; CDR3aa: CASGNRVLHF
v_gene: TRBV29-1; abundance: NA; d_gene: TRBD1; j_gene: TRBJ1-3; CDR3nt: TGCAGCGCTCGGACAGGGACGCTTGGAAACACCATATATTTT; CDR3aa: CSARTGTLGNTIYF
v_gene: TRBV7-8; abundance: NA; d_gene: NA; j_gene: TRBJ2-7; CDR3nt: TGTGCCAGCAGTTTTCCGACAGAACCTCCCTACGAGCAGTACTTC; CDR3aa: CASSFPTEPPYEQYF
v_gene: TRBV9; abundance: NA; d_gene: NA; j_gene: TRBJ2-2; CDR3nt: TGTGCCAGCAGCGCCCGGGGTCTAGGCACCGGGGAGCTGTTTTTT; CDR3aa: CASSARGLGTGELFF
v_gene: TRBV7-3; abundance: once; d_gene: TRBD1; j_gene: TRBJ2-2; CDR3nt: TGTGCCAGCAGCTCACAGGGGGCATACACCGGGGAGCTGTTTTTT; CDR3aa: CASSSQGAYTGELFF
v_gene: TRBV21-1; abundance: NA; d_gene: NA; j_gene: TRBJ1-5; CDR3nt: TGTGCCAGCAGCTCGAGAGGTAATCAGCCCCAGCATTTT; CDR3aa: CASSSRGNQPQHF
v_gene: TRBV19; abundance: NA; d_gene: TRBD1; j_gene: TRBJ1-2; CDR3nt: TGTGCCAGTAGTATTCAGGGGGCCGGTGGCTACACCTTC; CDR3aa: CASSIQGAGGYTF
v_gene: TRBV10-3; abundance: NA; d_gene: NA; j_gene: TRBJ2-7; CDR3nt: TGTGCCATCAGTGAGTCGTCCAGGGGCTACGAGCAGTACTTC; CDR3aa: CAISESSRGYEQYF
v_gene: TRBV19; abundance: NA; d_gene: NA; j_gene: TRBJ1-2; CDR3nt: TGTGCCAGTAGGAACCCCCGGTACTATGGCTACACCTTC; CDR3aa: CASRNPRYYGYTF
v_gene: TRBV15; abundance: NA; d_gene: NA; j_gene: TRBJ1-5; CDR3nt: TGTGCCACCCATAAGGCAGGGGCCTTGTATCAGCCCCAGCATTTT; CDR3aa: CATHKAGALYQPQHF
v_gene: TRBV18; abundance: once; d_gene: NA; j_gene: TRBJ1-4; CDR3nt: TGTGCCAGCTCCAGCGGGGCGGCTAATGAAAAACTGTTTTTT; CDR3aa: CASSSGAANEKLFF
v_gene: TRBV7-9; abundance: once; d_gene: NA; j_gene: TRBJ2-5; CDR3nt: TGTGCCAGCAGCTTAGTTCTCAGAGGGCAAGAGACCCAGTACTTC; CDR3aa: CASSLVLRGQETQYF
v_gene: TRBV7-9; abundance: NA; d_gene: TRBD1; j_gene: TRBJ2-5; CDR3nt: TGTGCCAGCAGCTCGGGACAGGTGGAACAAGAGACCCAGTACTTC; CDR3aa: CASSSGQVEQETQYF
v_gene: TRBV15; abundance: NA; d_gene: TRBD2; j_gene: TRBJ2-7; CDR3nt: TGTGCCACCAGCCGCCCCCCGGGAGGGTTAGGGGTTAGGGCCTACGAGCAGTACTTC; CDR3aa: CATSRPPGGLGVRAYEQYF
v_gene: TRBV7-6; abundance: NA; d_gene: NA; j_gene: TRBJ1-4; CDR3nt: TGTGCCAGCAGCTTAGAACCTCGAGAGGGTGAAAAACTGTTTTTT; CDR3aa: CASSLEPREGEKLFF
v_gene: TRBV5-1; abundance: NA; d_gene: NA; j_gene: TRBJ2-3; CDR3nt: TGCGCCAGCAGTTCGACCCCCGGGGCAGATACGCAGTATTTT; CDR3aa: CASSSTPGADTQYF
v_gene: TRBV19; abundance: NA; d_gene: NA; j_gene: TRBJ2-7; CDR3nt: TGTGCCAGTAGTATAGTTGGCAGGATTAACTCCTACGAGCAGTACTTC; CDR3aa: CASSIVGRINSYEQYF
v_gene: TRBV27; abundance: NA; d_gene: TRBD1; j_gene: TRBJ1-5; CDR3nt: TGTGCCAGCGCATGGACAGGGAATCAGCCCCAGCATTTT; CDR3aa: CASAWTGNQPQHF
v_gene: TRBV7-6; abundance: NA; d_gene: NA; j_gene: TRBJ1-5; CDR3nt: TGTGCCAGCAGCCGGGATCCCAATCAGCCCCAGCATTTT; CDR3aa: CASSRDPNQPQHF
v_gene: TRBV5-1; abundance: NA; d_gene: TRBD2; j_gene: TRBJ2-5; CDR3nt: TGCGCCAGCAGCCCTGGACCGACTAGCGGGGGGGTTGTAGAGACCCAGTACTTC; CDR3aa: CASSPGPTSGGVVETQYF
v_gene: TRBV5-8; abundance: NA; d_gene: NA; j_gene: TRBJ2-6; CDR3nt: TGTGCCAGCAGCTTGGAAGGGGAAACCTCTGGGGCCAACGTCCTGACTTTC; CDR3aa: CASSLEGETSGANVLTF
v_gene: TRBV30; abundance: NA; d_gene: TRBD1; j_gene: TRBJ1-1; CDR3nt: TGTGCCTGGAGACAGGGGGCATGGACTGAAGCTTTCTTT; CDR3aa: CAWRQGAWTEAFF